This TCR beta chain derives from a study of regulatory T cells in long-lasting Graves disease. Study-wide findings and caveats: Tissue studied was limited to peripheral blood, excluding thyroid tissue.

Arm-PCR of CDR3 regions with iRepertoire HTBI primers generated TCR beta libraries. Original processing methods: The study identified about 60 TRBV and approximately 14 TRBJ segments across samples. TCRdb re-analysed the multiplex PCR reads in MiXCR, keeping a single row per CDR3 protein. The V and J calls and clone size are TCRdb's, not the authors'. The sample holds about 460,000 distinct CDR3 sequences, 20% to 25% seen once. Regarding time point: persistent/refractory GD, antithyroid drugs over 5 years with positive TRAb. Isolated PBMC RNA provided the starting material for the TCR library. Diagnosis followed American Thyroid Association guidelines for Graves' disease. Points on this clonotype: Its target is not known.

This specimen consisted of peripheral blood mononuclear cells (PBMCs), obtained when the disease was refractory, from a patient treated with antithyroid drugs. The sequence was collected from a female donor with Graves disease.

CDR3 nucleotide sequence: TGTGCCAGCAGCATGCGACAGTTTAGGATGAACACTGAAGCTTTCTTT. Its translation: CASSMRQFRMNTEAFF. The V call is TRBV5-6, the J call TRBJ1-1, with a possible D match to TRBD1 (5 bases). CDR3 length: 16 residues. Trimming left V 4 bases short and J 0 bases short, with 16 bases between. Germline V lookup: CDR1 SGHDT, CDR2 YYEEEE.